The 6 T cell receptor beta chains reported below all come from one sample, sequenced in a study of cytomegalovirus exposure and HLA in healthy donors. Amplification used 60 Vbeta primers and 13 Jbeta primers. TCRdb's copy holds only in-frame clones and misses some; the assay was immunoSEQ multiplex PCR. Here the sample spans some 190,000 clones, roughly 80% being singletons. Sequencing was performed on PBMCs. The receptor source for this set is a woman aged 50 to 65 in good health and CMV-seronegative.

The gene calls are TRBV18 and TRBJ2-5; 7 nucleotides match TRBD2. With V trimmed by 4 bases and J by 2 bases, 16 bases remained unmatched. This CDR3 has 18 residues. Looked up from germline, CDR1 is KGHSH and CDR2 is LQKENI. CDR3 residues: CASSLSLTSYGSQETQYF. The CDR3 region has the DNA TGTGCCAGCTCACTGAGTCTGACTAGCTATGGTTCACAAGAGACCCAGTACTTC.

This clone was seen just once. This chain joins TRBV6-4 and TRBJ2-1; 9 positions agree with TRBD2. The J segment lost 9 bases and the V segment lost 3 bases, leaving 6 bases of the junction unmatched. This CDR3 has 14 amino acids. Germline CDR1 is MRHNA and CDR2 is SNTAGT. CDR3 DNA sequence: TGTGCCAGCAGTGATAGCGGGAGTTCTACTGAGCAGTTCTTC. Its translation is CASSDSGSSTEQFF.

The gene calls are TRBV19 and TRBJ1-5, with 7 positions matching TRBD1. Trimming took 6 bases from V and 4 from J; bases not matched to a gene: 6. Germline CDR1 is LNHDA and CDR2 is SQIVND (reference sequence). This CDR3 spans 14 amino acids. CDR3 loop: CASRGDSRNQPQHF. CDR3 nucleotide sequence: TGTGCCAGTAGGGGGGACAGTAGGAATCAGCCCCAGCATTTT.

The chain uses TRBV5-4 and TRBJ2-7, with 11 nucleotides matching TRBD2. Germline values: CDR1 SGHNT, CDR2 YYREEE (reference sequence). The CDR3 sequence is 15 residues long. V lost 4 bases and J lost 0; bases outside the gene matches: 3. CDR3 nucleotide sequence: TGTGCCAGCAGCCAGCTAGCGGGAGGCTCCTACGAGCAGTACTTC. It yields the protein CASSQLAGGSYEQYF.

The V gene is TRBV14, the J gene TRBJ2-5; D not certain. The CDR3 extends over 13 amino acids. Per the germline V gene, CDR1 is SGHDN and CDR2 is FVKESK. The V end was cut by 3 bases, the J end by 6 bases, with 11 bases between. This CDR3 reads CASSQFGLQTQYF. CDR3 sequence (DNA): TGTGCCAGCAGCCAGTTCGGTTTACAGACCCAGTACTTC.

This clone showed up just once. The chain carries TRBV28 and TRBJ2-7; 8 bases match TRBD1. Germline-derived CDR1 and CDR2 are MDHEN and SYDVKM. The CDR3 is 13 residues long. The J segment lost 3 bases and the V segment lost 3 bases, leaving 1 base of the junction unmatched. In DNA, the CDR3 is TGTGCCAGCAGTTTCGGACAGGGCTACGAGCAGTACTTC. Translated: CASSFGQGYEQYF.